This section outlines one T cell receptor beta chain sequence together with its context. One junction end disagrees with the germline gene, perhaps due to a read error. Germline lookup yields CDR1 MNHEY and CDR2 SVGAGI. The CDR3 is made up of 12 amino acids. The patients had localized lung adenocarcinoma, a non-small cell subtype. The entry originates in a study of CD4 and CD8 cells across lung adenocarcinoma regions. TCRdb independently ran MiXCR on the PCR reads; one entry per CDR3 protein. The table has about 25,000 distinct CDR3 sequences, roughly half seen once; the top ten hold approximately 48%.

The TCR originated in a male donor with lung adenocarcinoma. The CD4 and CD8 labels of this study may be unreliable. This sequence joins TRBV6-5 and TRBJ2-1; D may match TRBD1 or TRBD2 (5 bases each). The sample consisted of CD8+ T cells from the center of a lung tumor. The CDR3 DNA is TGTGCCAGCAGTACCCGAGGGGATGAGCAGTTTTTT. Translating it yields CASSTRGDEQFF.